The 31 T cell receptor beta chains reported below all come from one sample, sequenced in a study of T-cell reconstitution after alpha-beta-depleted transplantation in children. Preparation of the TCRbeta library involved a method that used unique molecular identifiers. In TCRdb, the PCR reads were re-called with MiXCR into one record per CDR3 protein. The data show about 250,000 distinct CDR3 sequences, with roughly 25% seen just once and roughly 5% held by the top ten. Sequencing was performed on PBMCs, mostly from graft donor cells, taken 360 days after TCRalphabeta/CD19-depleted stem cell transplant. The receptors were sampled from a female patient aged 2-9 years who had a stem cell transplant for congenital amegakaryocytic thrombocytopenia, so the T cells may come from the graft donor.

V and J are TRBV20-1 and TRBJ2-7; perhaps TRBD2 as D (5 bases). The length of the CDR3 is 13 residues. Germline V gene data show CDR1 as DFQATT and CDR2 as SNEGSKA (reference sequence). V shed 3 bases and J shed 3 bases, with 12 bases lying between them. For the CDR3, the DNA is TGCAGTGCTAGTACGGAGGTTCACTACGAGCAGTACTTC. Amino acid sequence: CSASTEVHYEQYF.

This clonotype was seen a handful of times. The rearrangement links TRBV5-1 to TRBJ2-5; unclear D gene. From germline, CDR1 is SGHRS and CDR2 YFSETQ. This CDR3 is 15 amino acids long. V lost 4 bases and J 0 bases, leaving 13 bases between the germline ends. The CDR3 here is CASSRYLRDQETQYF. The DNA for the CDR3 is TGCGCCAGCAGCCGGTACCTAAGGGACCAAGAGACCCAGTACTTC.

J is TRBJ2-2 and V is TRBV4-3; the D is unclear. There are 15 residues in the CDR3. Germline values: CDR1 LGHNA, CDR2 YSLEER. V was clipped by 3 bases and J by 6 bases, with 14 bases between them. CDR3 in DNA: TGCGCCAGCAGCCATGAATTTAGGGTGTCCGGGGAGCTGTTTTTT. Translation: CASSHEFRVSGELFF.

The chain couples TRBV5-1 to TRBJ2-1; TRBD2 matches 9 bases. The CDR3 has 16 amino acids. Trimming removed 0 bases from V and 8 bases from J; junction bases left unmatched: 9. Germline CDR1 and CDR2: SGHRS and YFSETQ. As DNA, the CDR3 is TGCGCCAGCAGCTTGGCCGTTGCGGGAGGGTTGGATGAGCAGTTCTTC. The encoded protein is CASSLAVAGGLDEQFF.

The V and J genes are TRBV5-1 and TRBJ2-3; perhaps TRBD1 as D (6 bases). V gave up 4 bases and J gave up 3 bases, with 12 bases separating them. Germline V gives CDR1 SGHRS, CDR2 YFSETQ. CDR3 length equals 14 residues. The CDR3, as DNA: TGCGCCAGCAGCCGGGACATGGGGACAGATACGCAGTATTTT. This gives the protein CASSRDMGTDTQYF.

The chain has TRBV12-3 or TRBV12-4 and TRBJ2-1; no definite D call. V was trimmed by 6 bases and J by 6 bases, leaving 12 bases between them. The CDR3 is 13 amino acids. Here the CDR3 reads CASSKLTPNEQFF. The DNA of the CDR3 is TGTGCCAGCAGCAAATTAACCCCCAATGAGCAGTTCTTC.

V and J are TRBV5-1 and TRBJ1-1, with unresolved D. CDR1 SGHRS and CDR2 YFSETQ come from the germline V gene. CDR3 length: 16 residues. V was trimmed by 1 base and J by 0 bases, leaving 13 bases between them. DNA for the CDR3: TGCGCCAGCAGCTTGAAGGCACAGCCACTGAACACTGAAGCTTTCTTT. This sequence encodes CASSLKAQPLNTEAFF.

The CDR3 bases are TGTGCCAGCGGCAGCTCGAACACCGGGGAGCTGTTTTTT. Amino acid sequence: CASGSSNTGELFF. The V and J genes are TRBV12-3 or TRBV12-4 and TRBJ2-2; no clear D gene. V shed 8 bases and J shed 0 bases, with 7 bases lying between them. This CDR3 spans 13 amino acids.

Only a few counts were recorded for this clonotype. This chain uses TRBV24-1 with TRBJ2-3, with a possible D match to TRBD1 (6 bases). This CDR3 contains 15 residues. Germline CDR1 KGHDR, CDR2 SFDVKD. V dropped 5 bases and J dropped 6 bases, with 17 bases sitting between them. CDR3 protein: CATSVPAQGYDTQYF. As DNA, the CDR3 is TGTGCCACCAGTGTACCAGCACAGGGTTACGATACGCAGTATTTT.

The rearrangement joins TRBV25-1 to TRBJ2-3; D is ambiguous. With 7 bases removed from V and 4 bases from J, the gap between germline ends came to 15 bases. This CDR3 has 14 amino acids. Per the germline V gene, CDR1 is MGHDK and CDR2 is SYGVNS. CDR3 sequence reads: CASTEDTAPDTQYF. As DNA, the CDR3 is TGTGCCAGCACCGAGGATACAGCACCAGATACGCAGTATTTT.

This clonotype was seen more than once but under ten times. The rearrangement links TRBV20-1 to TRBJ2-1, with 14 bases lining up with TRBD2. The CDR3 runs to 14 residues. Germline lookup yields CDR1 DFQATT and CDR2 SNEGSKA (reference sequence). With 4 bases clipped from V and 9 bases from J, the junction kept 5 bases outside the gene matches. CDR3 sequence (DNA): TGCAGTGCTATGGGACTAGCGGGAGTAGGTGAGCAGTTCTTC. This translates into CSAMGLAGVGEQFF.

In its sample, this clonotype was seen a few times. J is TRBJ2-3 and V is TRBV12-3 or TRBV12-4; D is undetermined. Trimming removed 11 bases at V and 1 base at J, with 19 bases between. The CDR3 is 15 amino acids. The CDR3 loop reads CALSLSSRGTDTQYF. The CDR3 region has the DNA TGTGCCCTCTCGCTGAGCTCAAGGGGCACAGATACGCAGTATTTT.

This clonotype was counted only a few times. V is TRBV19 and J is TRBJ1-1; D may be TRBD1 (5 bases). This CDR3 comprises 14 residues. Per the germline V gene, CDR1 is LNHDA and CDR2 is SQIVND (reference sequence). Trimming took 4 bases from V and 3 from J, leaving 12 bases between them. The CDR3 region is CASSSESGHTEAFF. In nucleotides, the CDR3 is TGTGCCAGTAGTAGCGAGTCGGGGCACACTGAAGCTTTCTTT. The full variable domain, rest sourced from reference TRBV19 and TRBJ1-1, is DGGITQSPKYLFRKEGQNVTLSCEQNLNHDAMYWYRQDPGQGLRLIYYSQIVNDFQKGDIAEGYSVSREKKESFPLTVTSAQKNPTAFYLCASSSESGHTEAFFGQGTRLTVV.

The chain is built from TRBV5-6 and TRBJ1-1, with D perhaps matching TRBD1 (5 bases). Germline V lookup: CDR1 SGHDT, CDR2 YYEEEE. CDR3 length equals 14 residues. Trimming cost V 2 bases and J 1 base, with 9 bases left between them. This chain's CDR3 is CASSFPGENTEAFF. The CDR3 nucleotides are TGTGCCAGCAGCTTCCCGGGGGAGAACACTGAAGCTTTCTTT.

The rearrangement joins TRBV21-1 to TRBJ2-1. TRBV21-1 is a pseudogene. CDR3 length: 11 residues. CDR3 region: CASSKSNEQFF. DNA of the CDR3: TGTGCCAGCAGCAAAAGCAATGAGCAGTTCTTC.

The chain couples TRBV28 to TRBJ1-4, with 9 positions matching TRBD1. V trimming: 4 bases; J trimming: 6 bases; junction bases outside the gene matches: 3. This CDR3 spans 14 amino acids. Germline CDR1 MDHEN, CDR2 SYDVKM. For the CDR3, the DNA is TGTGCCAGCAGTTCCAGGACAGGGGATGAAAAACTGTTTTTT. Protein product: CASSSRTGDEKLFF.

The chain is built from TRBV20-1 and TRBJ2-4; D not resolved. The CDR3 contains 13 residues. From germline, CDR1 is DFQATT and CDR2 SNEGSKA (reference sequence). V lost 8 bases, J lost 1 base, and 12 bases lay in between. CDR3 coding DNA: TGCAGTACAAACGGCAGGGCCAAAAACATTCAGTACTTC. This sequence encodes CSTNGRAKNIQYF.

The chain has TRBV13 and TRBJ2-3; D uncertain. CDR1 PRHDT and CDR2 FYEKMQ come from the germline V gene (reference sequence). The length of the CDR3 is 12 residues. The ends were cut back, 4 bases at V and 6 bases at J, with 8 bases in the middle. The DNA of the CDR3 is TGTGCCAGCAGCTACGCCGTGGATACGCAGTATTTT. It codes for CASSYAVDTQYF.

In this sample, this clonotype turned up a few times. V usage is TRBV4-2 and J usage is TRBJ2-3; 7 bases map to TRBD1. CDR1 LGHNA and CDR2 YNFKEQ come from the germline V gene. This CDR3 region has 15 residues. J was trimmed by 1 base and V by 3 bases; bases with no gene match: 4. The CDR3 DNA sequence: TGTGCCAGCAGCCAGCGTACAGGGGGCACAGATACGCAGTATTTT. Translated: CASSQRTGGTDTQYF.

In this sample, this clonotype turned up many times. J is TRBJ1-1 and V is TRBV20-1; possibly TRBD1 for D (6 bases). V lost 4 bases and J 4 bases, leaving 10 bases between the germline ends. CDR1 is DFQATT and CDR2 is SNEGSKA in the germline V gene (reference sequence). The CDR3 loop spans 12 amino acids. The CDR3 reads CSATTGSTEAFF. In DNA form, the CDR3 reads TGCAGTGCTACCACAGGGTCCACTGAAGCTTTCTTT.

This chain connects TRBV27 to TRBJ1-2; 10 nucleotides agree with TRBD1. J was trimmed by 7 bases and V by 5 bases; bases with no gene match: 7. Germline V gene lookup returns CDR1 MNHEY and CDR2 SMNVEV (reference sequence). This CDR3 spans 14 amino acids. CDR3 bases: TGTGCCAGCAGTAGACGACAGGGGGCGGGTGGCTACACCTTC. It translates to CASSRRQGAGGYTF.

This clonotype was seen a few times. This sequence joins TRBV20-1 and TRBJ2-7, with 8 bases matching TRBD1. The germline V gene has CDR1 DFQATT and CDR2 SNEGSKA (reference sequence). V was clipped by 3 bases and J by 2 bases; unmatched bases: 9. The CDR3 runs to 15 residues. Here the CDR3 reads CSASSGGEATYEQYF. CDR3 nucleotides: TGCAGTGCTAGTTCAGGGGGCGAGGCTACCTACGAGCAGTACTTC.

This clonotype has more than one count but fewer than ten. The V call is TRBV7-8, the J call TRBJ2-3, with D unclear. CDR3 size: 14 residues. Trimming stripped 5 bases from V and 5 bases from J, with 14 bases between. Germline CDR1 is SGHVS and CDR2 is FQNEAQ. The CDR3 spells CASSPQPFLDTQYF. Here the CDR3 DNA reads TGTGCCAGCAGCCCCCAACCGTTTTTAGATACGCAGTATTTT. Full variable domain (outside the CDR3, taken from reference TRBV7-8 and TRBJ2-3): GAGVSQSPRYKVAKRGQDVALRCDPISGHVSLFWYQQALGQGPEFLTYFQNEAQLDKSGLPSDRFFAERPEGSVSTLKIQRTQQEDSAVYLCASSPQPFLDTQYFGPGTRLTVL.

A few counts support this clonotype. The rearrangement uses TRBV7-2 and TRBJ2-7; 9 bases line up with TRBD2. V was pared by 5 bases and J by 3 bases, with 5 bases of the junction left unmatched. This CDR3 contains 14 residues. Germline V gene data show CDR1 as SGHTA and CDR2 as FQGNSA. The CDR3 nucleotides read TGTGCCAGCAGCGCTAGCGGGAAGTTCTACGAGCAGTACTTC. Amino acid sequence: CASSASGKFYEQYF.

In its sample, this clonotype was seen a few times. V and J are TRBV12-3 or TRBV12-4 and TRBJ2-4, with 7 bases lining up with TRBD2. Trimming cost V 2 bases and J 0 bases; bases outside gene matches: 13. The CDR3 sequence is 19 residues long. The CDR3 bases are TGTGCCAGCAGTTTAATTAGCGGGCGATCCTCTCTAGCCAAAAACATTCAGTACTTC. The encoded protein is CASSLISGRSSLAKNIQYF.

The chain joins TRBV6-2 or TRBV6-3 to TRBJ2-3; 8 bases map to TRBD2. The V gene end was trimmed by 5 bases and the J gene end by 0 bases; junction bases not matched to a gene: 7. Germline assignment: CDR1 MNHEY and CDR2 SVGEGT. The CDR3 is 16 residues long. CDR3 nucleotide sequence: TGTGCCAGCAGTCGCCGGAGCGGGGGAAGCACAGATACGCAGTATTTT. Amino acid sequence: CASSRRSGGSTDTQYF.

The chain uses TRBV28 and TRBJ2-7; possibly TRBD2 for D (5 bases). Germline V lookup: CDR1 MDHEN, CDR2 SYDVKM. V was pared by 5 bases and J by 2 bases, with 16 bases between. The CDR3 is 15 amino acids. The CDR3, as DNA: TGTGCCAGCAGTCCCGGTCTCCTCGGGGCCTACGAGCAGTACTTC. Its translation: CASSPGLLGAYEQYF.

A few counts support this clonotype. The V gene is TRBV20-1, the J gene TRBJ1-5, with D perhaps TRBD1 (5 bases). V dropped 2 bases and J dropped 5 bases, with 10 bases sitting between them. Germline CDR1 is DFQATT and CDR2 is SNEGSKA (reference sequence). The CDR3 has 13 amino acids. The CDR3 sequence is CSARSVGDQPQHF. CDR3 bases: TGCAGTGCTAGATCTGTAGGGGATCAGCCCCAGCATTTT.

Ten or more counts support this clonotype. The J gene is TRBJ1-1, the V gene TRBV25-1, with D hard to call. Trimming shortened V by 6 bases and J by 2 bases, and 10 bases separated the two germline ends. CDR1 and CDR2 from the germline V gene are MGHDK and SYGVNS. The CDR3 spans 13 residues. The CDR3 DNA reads TGTGCCAGCAGGAGGGCGGGCAACACTGAAGCTTTCTTT. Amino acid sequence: CASRRAGNTEAFF. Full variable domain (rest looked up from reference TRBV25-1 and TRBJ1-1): EADIYQTPRYLVIGTGKKITLECSQTMGHDKMYWYQQDPGMELHLIHYSYGVNSTEKGDLSSESTVSRIRTEHFPLTLESARPSHTSQYLCASRRAGNTEAFFGQGTRLTVV.

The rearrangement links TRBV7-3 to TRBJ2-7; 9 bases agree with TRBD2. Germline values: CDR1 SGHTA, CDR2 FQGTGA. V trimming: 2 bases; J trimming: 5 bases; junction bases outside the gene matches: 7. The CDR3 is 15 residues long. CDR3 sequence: CASSLLAGNGNEQYF. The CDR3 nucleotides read TGTGCCAGCAGCTTACTAGCGGGAAATGGCAACGAGCAGTACTTC.

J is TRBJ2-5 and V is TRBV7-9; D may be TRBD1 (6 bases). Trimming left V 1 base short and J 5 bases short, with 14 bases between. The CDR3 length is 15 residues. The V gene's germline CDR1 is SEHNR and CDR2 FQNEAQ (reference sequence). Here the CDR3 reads CASSLVVGAHETQYF. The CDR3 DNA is TGTGCCAGCAGCTTAGTCGTGGGGGCGCATGAGACCCAGTACTTC.